The clone carrying this T cell receptor beta chain was detected ten times or more. The antigen is undetermined. The source material, RNA transcripts, was used to amplify TCR beta CDR3 regions. The primer set for the first-round RT-PCR of the TCR CDR3 was HTBI. TCRdb used MiXCR to reprocess the multiplex PCR reads, holding one entry per CDR3 protein. This table has 300,000 to 500,000 distinct CDR3 sequences, roughly an eighth appearing once. CDR1 and CDR2 from the germline V gene are MNHNS and SASEGT. CDR3 length equals 13 residues. Trimming left V 7 bases short and J 9 bases short, with 17 bases between. The data were obtained in a study of T cells in Graves' hyperthyroidism and ophthalmopathy. Study details: Specimen type is peripheral blood, collected at initial diagnosis prior to any treatment.

Overall study findings and caveats: By a 13 V-J model, ophthalmopathy was set apart from stable hyperthyroidism.

The PBMCs had their origin in 10 ml of fresh peripheral blood. What was sequenced was blood. The source is a man over 45 with Graves' ophthalmopathy. The chain joins TRBV6-1 to TRBJ2-3, with D uncertain. The CDR3 sequence: CASKEASSVTQYF. CDR3 sequence (DNA): TGTGCCAGCAAAGAGGCTTCAAGTGTGACGCAGTATTTT.